A selection of T cell receptor beta chains follows, all from one sample in a study of blood T cell repertoires in COVID-19. Profiled with immunoSEQ multiplex PCR; TCRdb holds only in-frame clones, not every one. Here the sample spans about 160,000 clones, 77% being singletons. The material sequenced was peripheral blood. All receptors derive from a man between 65 and 85 years old with acute or convalescent COVID-19. Each CDR3 is given with its conserved first and last residue. The D gene is left open where the match is weak. A clone size is listed for some rows: how often the clone was seen (once, few, many), or a class if it is expanded.

V: TRBV27; J: TRBJ1-1; D: TRBD1; size: -; CDR3: CASSFQGDTEAFF; DNA: TGTGCCAGCAGTTTCCAGGGGGACACTGAAGCTTTCTTT
V: TRBV3-1/TRBV3-2; J: TRBJ2-7; D: -; size: -; CDR3: CASSQGLVLDEQYF; DNA: TGTGCCAGCAGCCAAGGACTAGTCTTAGACGAGCAGTACTTC
V: TRBV2; J: TRBJ1-1; D: TRBD1; size: -; CDR3: CASSAGTVNTEAFF; DNA: TGTGCCAGCAGCGCCGGGACAGTTAACACTGAAGCTTTCTTT
V: TRBV3-1/TRBV3-2; J: TRBJ2-5; D: -; size: -; CDR3: CASSQDQETQYF; DNA: TGTGCCAGCAGCCAAGATCAGGAGACCCAGTACTTC
V: TRBV3-1/TRBV3-2; J: TRBJ1-2; D: TRBD1; size: -; CDR3: CASSLGTGVAYGYTF; DNA: TGTGCCAGCAGCCTAGGGACAGGGGTAGCCTATGGCTACACCTTC
V: TRBV28; J: TRBJ2-5; D: -; size: once; CDR3: CASSGGSQETQYF; DNA: TGTGCCAGCAGCGGGGGTTCCCAAGAGACCCAGTACTTC
V: TRBV7-6; J: TRBJ1-6; D: -; size: -; CDR3: CASSATGPYNSPLHF; DNA: TGTGCCAGCAGCGCCACAGGGCCCTATAATTCACCCCTCCACTTT
V: TRBV5-1; J: TRBJ2-5; D: TRBD1; size: -; CDR3: CASSSVQGRETQYF; DNA: TGCGCCAGCAGCTCGGTACAGGGGCGGGAGACCCAGTACTTC
V: TRBV5-1; J: TRBJ2-2; D: TRBD2; size: -; CDR3: CASSLSSGGADGELFF; DNA: TGCGCCAGCAGCTTGTCTAGCGGGGGGGCCGACGGGGAGCTGTTTTTT
V: TRBV5-1; J: TRBJ1-4; D: TRBD1; size: -; CDR3: CASSRDRGLEKLFF; DNA: TGCGCCAGCAGCAGGGACAGGGGGCTCGAAAAACTGTTTTTT
V: TRBV18; J: TRBJ2-7; D: -; size: -; CDR3: CASSPNRGNEQYF; DNA: TGTGCCAGCTCACCTAATCGGGGGAACGAGCAGTACTTC
V: TRBV7-8; J: TRBJ1-2; D: -; size: -; CDR3: CASSLVRGQTVYGYTF; DNA: TGTGCCAGCAGCTTAGTACGTGGACAAACCGTCTATGGCTACACCTTC
V: TRBV5-1; J: TRBJ2-7; D: -; size: -; CDR3: CASRPDSNSYEQYF; DNA: TGCGCCAGCAGACCCGACAGTAACTCCTACGAGCAGTACTTC
V: TRBV9; J: TRBJ2-7; D: -; size: -; CDR3: CASSAAGGAAPLYEQYF; DNA: TGTGCCAGCAGCGCCGCGGGCGGGGCAGCCCCCCTCTACGAGCAGTACTTC
V: TRBV5-1; J: TRBJ1-2; D: TRBD1; size: -; CDR3: CASSLEGTGIPYGYTF; DNA: TGCGCCAGCAGCTTGGAGGGGACAGGGATCCCCTATGGCTACACCTTC
V: TRBV28; J: TRBJ1-2; D: -; size: -; CDR3: CASITGYTEGYTF; DNA: TGTGCCAGCATCACAGGGTATACAGAAGGCTACACCTTC
V: TRBV5-4; J: TRBJ1-1; D: -; size: -; CDR3: CASSPPGVGDTEAFF; DNA: TGTGCCAGCAGTCCCCCGGGGGTAGGAGACACTGAAGCTTTCTTT
V: TRBV14; J: TRBJ2-7; D: TRBD1; size: -; CDR3: CASSREGQGNYEQYF; DNA: TGTGCCAGCAGCCGAGAGGGACAGGGAAATTACGAGCAGTACTTC
V: TRBV5-5; J: TRBJ2-3; D: TRBD2; size: -; CDR3: CASSFSAGAPTDTQYF; DNA: TGTGCCAGCAGCTTTTCAGCGGGAGCCCCCACAGATACGCAGTATTTT
V: TRBV10-3; J: TRBJ2-2; D: -; size: -; CDR3: CAITRDAATLNTGELFF; DNA: TGTGCCATCACCAGAGATGCGGCTACACTAAACACCGGGGAGCTGTTTTTT
V: TRBV19; J: TRBJ2-1; D: TRBD2; size: -; CDR3: CASTLAGLPYNEQFF; DNA: TGTGCCAGTACACTAGCGGGGCTGCCCTACAATGAGCAGTTCTTC
V: TRBV7-8; J: TRBJ1-5; D: -; size: -; CDR3: CASSLEAGVSKPQHF; DNA: TGTGCCAGCAGCCTGGAGGCGGGTGTAAGTAAGCCCCAGCATTTT
V: TRBV12-5; J: TRBJ2-7; D: TRBD1; size: many; CDR3: CASGLVILQGLRDGQYF; DNA: TGTGCTAGTGGTTTGGTAATTTTACAGGGGCTACGGGATGGGCAGTACTTC
V: TRBV19; J: TRBJ1-4; D: TRBD1; size: -; CDR3: CASSSLDRGTNEKLFF; DNA: TGTGCCAGTAGTTCCCTGGACAGGGGGACTAATGAAAAACTGTTTTTT
V: TRBV2; J: TRBJ1-1; D: -; size: -; CDR3: CASSLGNTEAFF; DNA: TGTGCCAGCAGCCTAGGGAACACTGAAGCTTTCTTT
V: TRBV11-2; J: TRBJ1-3; D: -; size: -; CDR3: CASSSDRGNTIYF; DNA: TGTGCCAGCAGCTCAGACAGGGGAAACACCATATATTTT
V: TRBV28; J: TRBJ1-3; D: -; size: -; CDR3: CASSILTDNGNTIYF; DNA: TGTGCCAGCAGCATCCTCACGGACAACGGAAACACCATATATTTT
V: TRBV15; J: TRBJ1-5; D: TRBD1; size: -; CDR3: CATSSANRGQNQPQHF; DNA: TGTGCCACCAGCAGCGCAAACAGGGGTCAAAATCAGCCCCAGCATTTT
V: TRBV9; J: TRBJ2-7; D: TRBD2; size: -; CDR3: CASSVGLAGSYEQYF; DNA: TGTGCCAGCAGCGTAGGACTAGCGGGATCCTACGAGCAGTACTTC
V: TRBV6-1; J: TRBJ1-2; D: TRBD1; size: -; CDR3: CASSAQGQGGVYGYTF; DNA: TGTGCCAGCAGTGCCCAAGGACAGGGAGGAGTATATGGCTACACCTTC
V: TRBV24-1; J: TRBJ2-2; D: TRBD1; size: -; CDR3: CATSAGQGPNTGELFF; DNA: TGTGCCACCAGTGCCGGACAGGGGCCGAACACCGGGGAGCTGTTTTTT
V: TRBV7-8; J: TRBJ1-3; D: -; size: -; CDR3: CASSSLQGNTIYF; DNA: TGTGCCAGCAGCTCGTTACAGGGAAACACCATATATTTT
V: TRBV18; J: TRBJ1-2; D: -; size: few; CDR3: CASSPLGPGEGYTF; DNA: TGTGCCAGCTCACCACTCGGGCCAGGGGAAGGCTACACCTTC
V: TRBV3-1/TRBV3-2; J: TRBJ2-5; D: -; size: -; CDR3: CASSQAISGGTQYF; DNA: TGTGCCAGCAGCCAAGCCATTAGTGGAGGGACCCAGTACTTC
V: TRBV14; J: TRBJ1-6; D: -; size: -; CDR3: CASSQGRVATPLHF; DNA: TGTGCCAGCAGCCAAGGACGGGTCGCGACCCCCCTCCACTTT
V: TRBV19; J: TRBJ2-5; D: TRBD2; size: -; CDR3: CASSPTSGKETQYF; DNA: TGTGCCAGTAGTCCGACTAGCGGGAAAGAGACCCAGTACTTC
V: TRBV5-6; J: TRBJ2-1; D: -; size: -; CDR3: CASSLVTGNSYNEQFF; DNA: TGTGCCAGCAGCTTGGTTACAGGGAATTCCTACAATGAGCAGTTCTTC
V: TRBV27; J: TRBJ1-2; D: TRBD1; size: -; CDR3: CASSTGTGLLYTF; DNA: TGTGCCAGCAGCACCGGGACAGGGTTGCTCTACACCTTC
V: TRBV7-9; J: TRBJ2-2; D: TRBD1; size: -; CDR3: CASRGGGQGLTGELFF; DNA: TGTGCCAGCAGGGGAGGGGGACAGGGGCTCACCGGGGAGCTGTTTTTT
V: TRBV5-4; J: TRBJ1-2; D: -; size: once; CDR3: CASSLDHQGKGGYTF; DNA: TGTGCCAGCAGCTTGGACCATCAGGGGAAGGGAGGCTACACCTTC
V: TRBV19; J: TRBJ1-5; D: TRBD1; size: -; CDR3: CASSIGTGLSGNQPQHF; DNA: TGTGCCAGTAGTATAGGGACAGGGTTATCAGGGAATCAGCCCCAGCATTTT
V: TRBV7-2; J: TRBJ1-2; D: -; size: -; CDR3: CASSLAVQAFYGYTF; DNA: TGTGCCAGCAGCTTAGCTGTCCAGGCGTTCTATGGCTACACCTTC
V: TRBV27; J: TRBJ1-3; D: -; size: once; CDR3: CASGSSGNTIYF; DNA: TGTGCCAGCGGTAGCTCTGGAAACACCATATATTTT
V: TRBV28; J: TRBJ2-1; D: -; size: -; CDR3: CASSPLALYNEQFF; DNA: TGTGCCAGCAGTCCGCTAGCGTTATACAATGAGCAGTTCTTC
V: TRBV6-6; J: TRBJ2-3; D: -; size: -; CDR3: CASSRLGASITDTQYF; DNA: TGTGCCAGCAGCCGCTTGGGGGCATCAATTACAGATACGCAGTATTTT
V: TRBV4-1; J: TRBJ2-1; D: -; size: -; CDR3: CASSQMGGLPYNEQFF; DNA: TGCGCCAGCAGCCAAATGGGGGGGCTCCCCTACAATGAGCAGTTCTTC
V: TRBV2; J: TRBJ2-3; D: TRBD2; size: few; CDR3: CASSEEASGGDTQYF; DNA: TGTGCCAGCAGTGAAGAGGCTAGCGGGGGCGATACGCAGTATTTT
V: TRBV3-1/TRBV3-2; J: TRBJ1-2; D: TRBD1; size: once; CDR3: CASSPSWDSYNYGYTF; DNA: TGTGCCAGCAGCCCAAGTTGGGACAGTTATAACTATGGCTACACCTTC